What follows is one TCR beta chain and its context. The data are from a study of blood T cell repertoires in COVID-19. Study-wide background: Samples taken during acute and convalescent COVID-19 were collected in the United States, Italy and Spain.

Profiled with immunoSEQ multiplex PCR; TCRdb holds only in-frame clones, not every one. The sample consists of about 210,000 clones, 65% to 90% of them appearing once. CDR1 and CDR2 (germline): SGHVS, FQNEAQ. V dropped 2 bases and J dropped 5; count of bases not matched to a gene: 8. The CDR3 runs 16 residues. Enrolment of Seattle patients took place during active infection, and they were followed longitudinally. The chain carries TRBV7-8 and TRBJ1-2, with 10 positions matching TRBD1. Source material: peripheral blood. The clonotype was recovered from a woman in her 70s with COVID-19, enrolled during active disease. This CDR3 is CASSLTGTGDFYGYTF. In DNA form, the CDR3 reads TGTGCCAGCAGCTTAACCGGGACAGGGGACTTTTATGGCTACACCTTC.